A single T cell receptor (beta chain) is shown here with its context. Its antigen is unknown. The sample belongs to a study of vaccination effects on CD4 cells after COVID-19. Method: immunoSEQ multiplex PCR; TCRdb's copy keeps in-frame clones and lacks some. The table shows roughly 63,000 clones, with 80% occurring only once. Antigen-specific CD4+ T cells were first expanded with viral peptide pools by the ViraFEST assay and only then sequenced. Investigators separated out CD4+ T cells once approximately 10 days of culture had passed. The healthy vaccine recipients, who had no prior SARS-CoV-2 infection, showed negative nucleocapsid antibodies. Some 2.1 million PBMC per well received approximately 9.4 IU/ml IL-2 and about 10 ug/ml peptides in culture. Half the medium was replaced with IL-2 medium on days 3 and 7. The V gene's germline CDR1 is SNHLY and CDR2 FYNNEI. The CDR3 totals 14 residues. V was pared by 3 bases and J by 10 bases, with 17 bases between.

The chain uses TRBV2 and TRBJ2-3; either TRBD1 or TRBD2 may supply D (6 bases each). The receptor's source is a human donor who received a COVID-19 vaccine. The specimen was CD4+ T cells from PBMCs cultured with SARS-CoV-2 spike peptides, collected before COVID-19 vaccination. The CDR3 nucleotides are TGTGCCAGCAGTGACCCCCCCGCCGGGGGCGCGCAGTATTTT. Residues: CASSDPPAGGAQYF.